This is a list of T cell receptor beta chains from one sample in a study of cytomegalovirus exposure and HLA in healthy donors. Sequencing used immunoSEQ multiplex PCR; TCRdb keeps in-frame clones, though not all of them. The profile shows roughly 99,000 clones, about 80% of them singletons. Sequencing was performed on PBMCs. These receptors were collected from a man aged 25-40 years in good health and CMV-seropositive. Both conserved end residues are part of each CDR3. Each record gives: J gene, clone size, V gene, D gene, CDR3 DNA, CDR3 protein. A D gene is named only where the DNA matches it firmly. Expanded clones get a size class; other rows say once, few or many, or leave the size out.

J gene: TRBJ1-1; clone size: NA; V gene: TRBV9; D gene: NA; CDR3 DNA: TGTGCCAGCAGCGCCGGACAGCCCGAGATCCTACCGACGTTCTACACTGAAGCTTTCTTT; CDR3 protein: CASSAGQPEILPTFYTEAFF
J gene: TRBJ1-6; clone size: NA; V gene: TRBV7-2; D gene: NA; CDR3 DNA: TGTGCCAGCAGCACGAGACAGACACAGAATTCACCCCTCCACTTT; CDR3 protein: CASSTRQTQNSPLHF
J gene: TRBJ2-5; clone size: NA; V gene: TRBV5-1; D gene: TRBD1; CDR3 DNA: TGCGCCAGCAGCTTGACTGGGACAGCCCTTCAAGAGACCCAGTACTTC; CDR3 protein: CASSLTGTALQETQYF
J gene: TRBJ1-1; clone size: NA; V gene: TRBV7-8; D gene: TRBD1; CDR3 DNA: TGTGCCAGCAGCTTTGACAGGGACACTGAAGCTTTCTTT; CDR3 protein: CASSFDRDTEAFF
J gene: TRBJ2-1; clone size: NA; V gene: TRBV10-3; D gene: NA; CDR3 DNA: TGTGCCATCAGTGAGTTCCGGGAGCCCTCCTACAATGAGCAGTTCTTC; CDR3 protein: CAISEFREPSYNEQFF
J gene: TRBJ1-5; clone size: NA; V gene: TRBV2; D gene: NA; CDR3 DNA: TGTGCCAGCAGTGGCCAGGGAAATAGCAATCAGCCCCAGCATTTT; CDR3 protein: CASSGQGNSNQPQHF
J gene: TRBJ2-1; clone size: NA; V gene: TRBV7-6; D gene: NA; CDR3 DNA: TGTGCCAGCAGCACGCCATCCGGGACTGTCATAAATGAGCAGTTCTTC; CDR3 protein: CASSTPSGTVINEQFF
J gene: TRBJ2-1; clone size: NA; V gene: TRBV4-1; D gene: TRBD2; CDR3 DNA: TGCGCCAGCAGCCAGACCACCGGGACTAGCGTCCCGGATGAGCAGTTCTTC; CDR3 protein: CASSQTTGTSVPDEQFF
J gene: TRBJ2-7; clone size: NA; V gene: TRBV27; D gene: NA; CDR3 DNA: TGTGCCAGCAGAACAGGGTACGAGCAGTACTTC; CDR3 protein: CASRTGYEQYF
J gene: TRBJ2-1; clone size: NA; V gene: TRBV6-1; D gene: TRBD2; CDR3 DNA: TGTGCCAGCAGTGAAGCGGAGCGGGGGGGAGTTATTGAGCAGTTCTTC; CDR3 protein: CASSEAERGGVIEQFF
J gene: TRBJ1-3; clone size: NA; V gene: TRBV5-1; D gene: TRBD1; CDR3 DNA: TGCGCCAGCAGCACCAGGGGGGTCTCTGGAAACACCATATATTTT; CDR3 protein: CASSTRGVSGNTIYF
J gene: TRBJ2-6; clone size: NA; V gene: TRBV9; D gene: NA; CDR3 DNA: TGTGCCAGCAGCGTTACAGGGTCTGGGGCCAACGGCCTGACTTTC; CDR3 protein: CASSVTGSGANGLTF
J gene: TRBJ2-6; clone size: once; V gene: TRBV7-2; D gene: NA; CDR3 DNA: TGTGCCAGCGCACAAGGGGCCACTACTGGGGCCAACGTCCTGACTTTC; CDR3 protein: CASAQGATTGANVLTF
J gene: TRBJ2-4; clone size: NA; V gene: TRBV11-2; D gene: TRBD1; CDR3 DNA: TGTGCCAGCAGCTTTGGACAGGGAGCCTCAGCCAAAAACATTCAGTACTTC; CDR3 protein: CASSFGQGASAKNIQYF
J gene: TRBJ1-2; clone size: NA; V gene: TRBV7-2; D gene: NA; CDR3 DNA: TGTGCCAGCAGCACCCCTGGGGGCCGAAACTATGGCTACACCTTC; CDR3 protein: CASSTPGGRNYGYTF
J gene: TRBJ2-3; clone size: NA; V gene: TRBV10-1; D gene: TRBD2; CDR3 DNA: TGCGCCAGCAGTGGGTTCGCCGGGACTAGCGCAGATACGCAGTATTTT; CDR3 protein: CASSGFAGTSADTQYF
J gene: TRBJ1-1; clone size: few; V gene: TRBV4-2; D gene: NA; CDR3 DNA: TGTGCCAGCAGCCAAGAGTCGGTTGAAGCTTTCTTT; CDR3 protein: CASSQESVEAFF
J gene: TRBJ1-4; clone size: NA; V gene: TRBV5-1; D gene: NA; CDR3 DNA: TGCGCCACCCGTGAGGGGGGGTTTGATGAAAAACTGTTTTTT; CDR3 protein: CATREGGFDEKLFF
J gene: TRBJ2-7; clone size: NA; V gene: TRBV5-1; D gene: NA; CDR3 DNA: TGCGCCAGCAGCACTAGCTACTCGACAGGGTATAGATCCTACGAGCAGTACTTC; CDR3 protein: CASSTSYSTGYRSYEQYF
J gene: TRBJ2-2; clone size: few; V gene: TRBV6-1; D gene: NA; CDR3 DNA: TGTGCCAGCAGTGAAGCGGTAACCCGTCAGGGCGGGGAGCTGTTTTTT; CDR3 protein: CASSEAVTRQGGELFF
J gene: TRBJ1-3; clone size: NA; V gene: TRBV5-5; D gene: NA; CDR3 DNA: TGTGCCAGCAGCTTGGACTATTTTGGAAACACCATATATTTT; CDR3 protein: CASSLDYFGNTIYF
J gene: TRBJ1-1; clone size: NA; V gene: TRBV7-9; D gene: NA; CDR3 DNA: TGTGCCAGCAGCTTCGGAGGGCAGGACACTGAAGCTTTCTTT; CDR3 protein: CASSFGGQDTEAFF
J gene: TRBJ2-7; clone size: once; V gene: TRBV19; D gene: TRBD1; CDR3 DNA: TGTGCCAGTAGTTCCCGAGGGGGCGTCTACGAGCAGTACTTC; CDR3 protein: CASSSRGGVYEQYF
J gene: TRBJ2-3; clone size: NA; V gene: TRBV5-1; D gene: TRBD1; CDR3 DNA: TGCGCCAGCAGCTGGGGAGAGACAGGGCGGGTGAGCACAGATACGCAGTATTTT; CDR3 protein: CASSWGETGRVSTDTQYF
J gene: TRBJ1-1; clone size: NA; V gene: TRBV2; D gene: NA; CDR3 DNA: TGTGCCAGCAGCCCTTACACTGAAGCTTTCTTT; CDR3 protein: CASSPYTEAFF
J gene: TRBJ1-2; clone size: NA; V gene: TRBV28; D gene: NA; CDR3 DNA: TGTGCCAGCAGCGGACTAGGTTACCTCTATGGCTACACCTTC; CDR3 protein: CASSGLGYLYGYTF
J gene: TRBJ1-2; clone size: NA; V gene: TRBV7-9; D gene: TRBD1; CDR3 DNA: TGTGCCACCAAGACAGGGAAAGATAACTATGGCTACACCTTC; CDR3 protein: CATKTGKDNYGYTF
J gene: TRBJ2-1; clone size: once; V gene: TRBV2; D gene: NA; CDR3 DNA: TGTGCCAGCATAGTCGACAGTCCCTGGAATGAGCAGTTCTTC; CDR3 protein: CASIVDSPWNEQFF
J gene: TRBJ1-1; clone size: NA; V gene: TRBV7-3; D gene: NA; CDR3 DNA: TGTGCCAGCAGCTCCCGTGCAGGGAATGTGAACACTGAAGCTTTCTTT; CDR3 protein: CASSSRAGNVNTEAFF
J gene: TRBJ1-3; clone size: NA; V gene: TRBV11-3; D gene: NA; CDR3 DNA: TGTGCCAGCAGCTTATCCGGTACTGGAAACACCATATATTTT; CDR3 protein: CASSLSGTGNTIYF
J gene: TRBJ2-7; clone size: NA; V gene: TRBV19; D gene: TRBD2; CDR3 DNA: TGTGCCAGTACCGGACTAGCGGGGGCCGAGCAGTACTTC; CDR3 protein: CASTGLAGAEQYF
J gene: TRBJ1-1; clone size: NA; V gene: TRBV6-6; D gene: NA; CDR3 DNA: TGTGCCAGCAGTTACTCGGTTTCTAAGAACAGTGAAGCTTTCTTT; CDR3 protein: CASSYSVSKNSEAFF
J gene: TRBJ1-1; clone size: NA; V gene: TRBV5-4; D gene: NA; CDR3 DNA: TGTGCCAGCAGGTTGGACGTCGGACAGCTAAACACTGAAGCTTTCTTT; CDR3 protein: CASRLDVGQLNTEAFF
J gene: TRBJ2-3; clone size: few; V gene: TRBV10-1; D gene: TRBD2; CDR3 DNA: TGCGCCAGCAGCGAGCGGGGGGCAGATACGCAGTATTTT; CDR3 protein: CASSERGADTQYF
J gene: TRBJ1-4; clone size: NA; V gene: TRBV18; D gene: NA; CDR3 DNA: TGTGCCAGCTCAGGACAACAGGATGAAAAACTGTTTTTT; CDR3 protein: CASSGQQDEKLFF
J gene: TRBJ1-1; clone size: NA; V gene: TRBV9; D gene: NA; CDR3 DNA: TGTGCCAGTGGCCAGTTGAACACTGAAGCTTTCTTT; CDR3 protein: CASGQLNTEAFF
J gene: TRBJ2-1; clone size: NA; V gene: TRBV5-1; D gene: TRBD1; CDR3 DNA: TGCGCCAGCAGCTTATTACCGGGACAGGGCTCCTACAATGAGCAGTTCTTC; CDR3 protein: CASSLLPGQGSYNEQFF
J gene: TRBJ1-5; clone size: NA; V gene: TRBV19; D gene: NA; CDR3 DNA: TGTGCCAGTAGTATCTTGGGCAGCAATCAGCCCCAGCATTTT; CDR3 protein: CASSILGSNQPQHF
J gene: TRBJ1-1; clone size: once; V gene: TRBV6-1; D gene: TRBD1; CDR3 DNA: TGTGCCAGCAGTGCCCCAGGGGGCCTGAACACTGAAGCTTTCTTT; CDR3 protein: CASSAPGGLNTEAFF
J gene: TRBJ1-1; clone size: once; V gene: TRBV18; D gene: TRBD1; CDR3 DNA: TGTGCCAGCTCACCGGGACAGGATATTAAAGCTTTCTTT; CDR3 protein: CASSPGQDIKAFF
J gene: TRBJ1-6; clone size: NA; V gene: TRBV13; D gene: NA; CDR3 DNA: TGTGCCAGCAGCCCCGTAAATTCACCCCTCCACTTT; CDR3 protein: CASSPVNSPLHF
J gene: TRBJ1-1; clone size: NA; V gene: TRBV19; D gene: NA; CDR3 DNA: TGTGCCAGTAGCCCAACAGACACTGAAGCTTTCTTT; CDR3 protein: CASSPTDTEAFF
J gene: TRBJ2-3; clone size: NA; V gene: TRBV10-2; D gene: TRBD2; CDR3 DNA: TGCGCCAGCAGGGGGACTAGCGGGGGCCACACAGATACGCAGTATTTT; CDR3 protein: CASRGTSGGHTDTQYF
J gene: TRBJ2-5; clone size: NA; V gene: TRBV30; D gene: NA; CDR3 DNA: TGTGCCTGGAGTCTTGGCGGGCGGAACCAAGAGACCCAGTACTTC; CDR3 protein: CAWSLGGRNQETQYF
J gene: TRBJ2-1; clone size: NA; V gene: TRBV5-1; D gene: TRBD1; CDR3 DNA: TGCGCCAGCAGACCGACACAGGGGCCTGCTTACAATGAGCAGTTCTTC; CDR3 protein: CASRPTQGPAYNEQFF
J gene: TRBJ1-2; clone size: NA; V gene: TRBV5-1; D gene: TRBD1; CDR3 DNA: TGCGCCAGCACCGAGACAGGGCGGGATGGCTACACCTTC; CDR3 protein: CASTETGRDGYTF
J gene: TRBJ2-1; clone size: NA; V gene: TRBV11-3; D gene: TRBD2; CDR3 DNA: TGTGCCAGCGGCAGCGGGGGTTCCTACAATGAGCAGTTCTTC; CDR3 protein: CASGSGGSYNEQFF
J gene: TRBJ2-7; clone size: NA; V gene: TRBV5-1; D gene: TRBD2; CDR3 DNA: TGCGCCAGCAGCTTGGCTGCGGGGGGGCCAGACGAGCAGTACTTC; CDR3 protein: CASSLAAGGPDEQYF
J gene: TRBJ2-1; clone size: once; V gene: TRBV5-8; D gene: TRBD2; CDR3 DNA: TGTGCCAGCAGCCGTTGGCCTAGCGGGGTAAATGAGCAGTTCTTC; CDR3 protein: CASSRWPSGVNEQFF
J gene: TRBJ2-5; clone size: NA; V gene: TRBV10-3; D gene: TRBD2; CDR3 DNA: TGTGCCATCAGATTGGGACTAGCGGGGGCCCTTCAAGAGACCCAGTACTTC; CDR3 protein: CAIRLGLAGALQETQYF
J gene: TRBJ2-1; clone size: NA; V gene: TRBV7-4; D gene: TRBD1; CDR3 DNA: TGTGCCAGCAGCCTAAGGGGACAGGGAGAATGGAGTGAGCAGTTCTTC; CDR3 protein: CASSLRGQGEWSEQFF
J gene: TRBJ2-7; clone size: NA; V gene: TRBV18; D gene: TRBD2; CDR3 DNA: TGTGCCAGCTCTCCCGCCTCCCGGACTAGCGAAGGGCAGTACTTC; CDR3 protein: CASSPASRTSEGQYF
J gene: TRBJ1-4; clone size: NA; V gene: TRBV19; D gene: TRBD1; CDR3 DNA: TGTGCCAGTAGGGGACAGGGGGCCACTAATGAAAAACTGTTTTTT; CDR3 protein: CASRGQGATNEKLFF